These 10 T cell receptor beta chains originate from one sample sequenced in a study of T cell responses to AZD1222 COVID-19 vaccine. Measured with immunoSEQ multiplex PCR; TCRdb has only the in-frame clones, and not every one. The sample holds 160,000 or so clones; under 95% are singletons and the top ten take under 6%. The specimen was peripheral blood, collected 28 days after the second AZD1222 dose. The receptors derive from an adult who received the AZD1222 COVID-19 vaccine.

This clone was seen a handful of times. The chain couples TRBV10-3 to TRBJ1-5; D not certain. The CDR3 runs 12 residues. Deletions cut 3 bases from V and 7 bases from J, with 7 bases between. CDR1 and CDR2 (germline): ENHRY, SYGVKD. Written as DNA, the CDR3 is TGTGCCATCAGTGAAACGGGGCAGCCCCAGCATTTT. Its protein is CAISETGQPQHF.

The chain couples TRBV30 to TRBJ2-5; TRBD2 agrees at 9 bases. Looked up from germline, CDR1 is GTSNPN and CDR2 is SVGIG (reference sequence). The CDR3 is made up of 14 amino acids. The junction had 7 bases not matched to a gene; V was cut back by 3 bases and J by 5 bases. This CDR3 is CAWRKAGGRETQYF. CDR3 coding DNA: TGTGCCTGGAGGAAAGCGGGAGGTCGGGAGACCCAGTACTTC. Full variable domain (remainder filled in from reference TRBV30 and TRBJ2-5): SQTIHQWPATLVQPVGSPLSLECTVEGTSNPNLYWYRQAAGRGLQLLFYSVGIGQISSEVPQNLSASRPQDRQFILSSKKLLLSDSGFYLCAWRKAGGRETQYFGPGTRLLVL.

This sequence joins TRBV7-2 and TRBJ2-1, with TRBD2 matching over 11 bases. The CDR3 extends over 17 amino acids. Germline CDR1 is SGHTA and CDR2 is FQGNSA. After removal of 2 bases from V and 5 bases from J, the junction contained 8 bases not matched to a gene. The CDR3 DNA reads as TGTGCCAGCAGCTTAACTAGCGGGAGTTGGTTCGACAATGAGCAGTTCTTC. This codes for CASSLTSGSWFDNEQFF.

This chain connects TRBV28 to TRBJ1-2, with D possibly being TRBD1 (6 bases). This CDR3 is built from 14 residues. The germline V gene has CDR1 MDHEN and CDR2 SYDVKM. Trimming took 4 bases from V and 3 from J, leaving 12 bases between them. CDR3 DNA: TGTGCCAGCAGTTCAGGGGCCGCCGACTATGGCTACACCTTC. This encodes CASSSGAADYGYTF.

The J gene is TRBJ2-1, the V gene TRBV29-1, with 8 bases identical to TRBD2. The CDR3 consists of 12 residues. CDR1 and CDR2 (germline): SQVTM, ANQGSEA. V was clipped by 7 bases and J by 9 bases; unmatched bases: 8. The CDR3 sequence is CSAGTRWPEQFF. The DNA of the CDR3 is TGCAGCGCCGGGACTAGATGGCCTGAGCAGTTCTTC.

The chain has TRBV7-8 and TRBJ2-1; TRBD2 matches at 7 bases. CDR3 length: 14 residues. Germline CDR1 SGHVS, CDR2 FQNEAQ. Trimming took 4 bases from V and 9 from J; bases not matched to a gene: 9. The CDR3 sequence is CASSSGLVRGEQFF. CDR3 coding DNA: TGTGCCAGCAGCTCTGGACTAGTGAGGGGTGAGCAGTTCTTC.

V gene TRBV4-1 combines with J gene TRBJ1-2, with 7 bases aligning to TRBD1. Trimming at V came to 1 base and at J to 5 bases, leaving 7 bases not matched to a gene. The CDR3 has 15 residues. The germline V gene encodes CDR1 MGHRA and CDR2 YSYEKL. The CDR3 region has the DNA TGCGCCAGCAGCCAAGTAGGACCAGGGGGATATGGCTACACCTTC. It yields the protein CASSQVGPGGYGYTF.

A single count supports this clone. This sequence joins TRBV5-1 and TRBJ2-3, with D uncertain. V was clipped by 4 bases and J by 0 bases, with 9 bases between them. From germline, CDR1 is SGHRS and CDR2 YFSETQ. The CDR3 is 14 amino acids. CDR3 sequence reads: CASSAFPSTDTQYF. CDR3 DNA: TGCGCCAGCAGCGCTTTCCCTAGCACAGATACGCAGTATTTT.

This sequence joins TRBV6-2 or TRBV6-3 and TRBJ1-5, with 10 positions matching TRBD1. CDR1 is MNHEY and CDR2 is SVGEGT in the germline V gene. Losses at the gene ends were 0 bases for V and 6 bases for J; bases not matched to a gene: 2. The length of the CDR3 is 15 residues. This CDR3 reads CASSYSGTGVQPQHF. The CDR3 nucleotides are TGTGCCAGCAGTTACTCCGGGACAGGGGTTCAGCCCCAGCATTTT.

The CDR3 DNA is TGTGCCAGCTCGGTGCAGGGGGCAGATACGCAGTATTTT. Translating it yields CASSVQGADTQYF. The chain is built from TRBV6-5 and TRBJ2-3, with 7 nucleotides matching TRBD1. After removal of 8 bases from V and 4 bases from J, the junction contained 6 bases not matched to a gene. The CDR3 spans 13 residues. Germline CDR1 MNHEY, CDR2 SVGAGI.